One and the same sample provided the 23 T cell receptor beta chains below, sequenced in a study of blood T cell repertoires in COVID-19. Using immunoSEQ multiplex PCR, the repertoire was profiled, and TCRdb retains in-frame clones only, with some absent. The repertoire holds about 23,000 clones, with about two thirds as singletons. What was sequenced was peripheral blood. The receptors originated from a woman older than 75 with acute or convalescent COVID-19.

In nucleotides, the CDR3 is TGTGCCATCAGTACGGGACTAGCGGGAGGTGGCACCGGGGAGCTGTTTTTT. Protein product: CAISTGLAGGGTGELFF. V gene TRBV10-3 combines with J gene TRBJ2-2; 15 bases are a match to TRBD2. Germline V gene lookup returns CDR1 ENHRY and CDR2 SYGVKD. The ends lost 5 bases at V and 4 bases at J; junction bases unmatched: 5. This CDR3 comprises 17 residues.

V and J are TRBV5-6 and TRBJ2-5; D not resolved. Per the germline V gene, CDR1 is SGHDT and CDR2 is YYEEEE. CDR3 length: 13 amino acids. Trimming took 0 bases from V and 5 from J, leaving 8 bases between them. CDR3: CASSLGRLETQYF. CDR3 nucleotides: TGTGCCAGCAGCTTGGGTCGGTTGGAGACCCAGTACTTC.

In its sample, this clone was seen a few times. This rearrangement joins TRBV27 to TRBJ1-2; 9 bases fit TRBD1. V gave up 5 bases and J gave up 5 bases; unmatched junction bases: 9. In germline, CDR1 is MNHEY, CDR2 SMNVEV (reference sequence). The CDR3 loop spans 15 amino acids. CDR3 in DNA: TGTGCCAGCAGTCTTATGGGACAGGGTTTATATGGCTACACCTTC. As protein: CASSLMGQGLYGYTF.

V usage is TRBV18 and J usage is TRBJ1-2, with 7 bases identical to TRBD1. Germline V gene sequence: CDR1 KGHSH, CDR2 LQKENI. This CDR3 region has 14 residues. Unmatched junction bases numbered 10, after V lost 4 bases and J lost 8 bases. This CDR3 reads CASSQTGRPDGYTF. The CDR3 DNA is TGTGCCAGCTCACAGACAGGGCGGCCTGACGGCTACACCTTC.

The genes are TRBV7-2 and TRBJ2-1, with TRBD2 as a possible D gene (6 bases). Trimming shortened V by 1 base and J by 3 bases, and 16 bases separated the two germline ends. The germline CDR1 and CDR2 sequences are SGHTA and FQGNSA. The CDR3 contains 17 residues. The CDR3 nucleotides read TGTGCCAGCAGCTTAGTAGGTCGGAGCGGGTACTACAATGAGCAGTTCTTC. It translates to CASSLVGRSGYYNEQFF.

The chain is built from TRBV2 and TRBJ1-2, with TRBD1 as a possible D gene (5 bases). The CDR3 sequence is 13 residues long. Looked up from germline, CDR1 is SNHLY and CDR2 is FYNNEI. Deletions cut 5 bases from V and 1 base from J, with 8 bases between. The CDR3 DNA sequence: TGTGCCAGCAGTCAAGACAGTAACTATGGCTACACCTTC. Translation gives CASSQDSNYGYTF.

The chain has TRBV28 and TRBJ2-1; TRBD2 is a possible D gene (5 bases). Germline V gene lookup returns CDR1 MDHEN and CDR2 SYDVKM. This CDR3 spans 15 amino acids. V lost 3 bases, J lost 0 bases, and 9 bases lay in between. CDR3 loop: CASSFRGSSYNEQFF. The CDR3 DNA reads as TGTGCCAGCAGTTTCCGAGGGAGCTCCTACAATGAGCAGTTCTTC.

The CDR3 sequence is CASARGRSDTQYF. The CDR3 nucleotides are TGTGCCAGCGCGAGGGGGCGCTCAGATACGCAGTATTTT. The chain carries TRBV12-3 or TRBV12-4 and TRBJ2-3; 7 bases align to TRBD1. The CDR3 covers 13 residues. J gave up 4 bases and V 8 bases, and 6 bases lay outside the gene matches.

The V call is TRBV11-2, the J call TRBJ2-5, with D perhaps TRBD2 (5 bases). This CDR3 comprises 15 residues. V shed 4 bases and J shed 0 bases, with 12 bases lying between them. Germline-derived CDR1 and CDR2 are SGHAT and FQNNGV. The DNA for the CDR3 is TGTGCCAGCAGCTCTATAATGGACTACCAAGAGACCCAGTACTTC. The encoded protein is CASSSIMDYQETQYF.

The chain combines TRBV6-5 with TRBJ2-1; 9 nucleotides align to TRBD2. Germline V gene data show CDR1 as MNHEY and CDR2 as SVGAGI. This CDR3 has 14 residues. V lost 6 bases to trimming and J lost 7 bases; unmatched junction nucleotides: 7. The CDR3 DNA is TGTGCCAGCAGACGAGCGGGGGGAAGGAATGAGCAGTTCTTC. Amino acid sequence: CASRRAGGRNEQFF.

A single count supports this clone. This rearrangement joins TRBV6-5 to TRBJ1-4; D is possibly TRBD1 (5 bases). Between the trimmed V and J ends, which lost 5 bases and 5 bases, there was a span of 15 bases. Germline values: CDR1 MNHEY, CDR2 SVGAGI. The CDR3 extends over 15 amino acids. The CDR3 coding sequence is TGTGCCAGCAGTCTAAACACAGGTCTAAATGAAAAACTGTTTTTT. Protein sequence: CASSLNTGLNEKLFF.

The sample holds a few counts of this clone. CDR3 DNA sequence: TGTGCCAGCGGCAGGGCCTACGAGCAGTACTTC. Residues: CASGRAYEQYF. The chain combines TRBV2 with TRBJ2-7, with a tentative D call TRBD1 (5 bases). Germline V lookup: CDR1 SNHLY, CDR2 FYNNEI. The length of the CDR3 is 11 residues. Trimming stripped 8 bases from V and 2 bases from J, with 7 bases between.

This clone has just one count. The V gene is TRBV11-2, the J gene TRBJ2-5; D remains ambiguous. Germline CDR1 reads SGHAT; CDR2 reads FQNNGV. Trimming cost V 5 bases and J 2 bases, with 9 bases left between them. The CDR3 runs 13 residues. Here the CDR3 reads CASSRNWQETQYF. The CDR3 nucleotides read TGTGCCAGCAGCCGTAACTGGCAAGAGACCCAGTACTTC.

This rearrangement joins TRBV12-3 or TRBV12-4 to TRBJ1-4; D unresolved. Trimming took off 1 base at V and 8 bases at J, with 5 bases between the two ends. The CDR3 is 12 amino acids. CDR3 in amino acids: CASSLGGEKLFF. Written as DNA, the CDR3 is TGTGCCAGCAGTTTAGGAGGGGAAAAACTGTTTTTT.

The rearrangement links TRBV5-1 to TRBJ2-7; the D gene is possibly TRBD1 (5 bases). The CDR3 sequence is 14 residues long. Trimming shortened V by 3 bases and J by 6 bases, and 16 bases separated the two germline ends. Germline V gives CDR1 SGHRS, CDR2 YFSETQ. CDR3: CASSSYRTSAEQYF. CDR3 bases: TGCGCCAGCAGCTCCTACAGGACATCTGCCGAGCAGTACTTC.

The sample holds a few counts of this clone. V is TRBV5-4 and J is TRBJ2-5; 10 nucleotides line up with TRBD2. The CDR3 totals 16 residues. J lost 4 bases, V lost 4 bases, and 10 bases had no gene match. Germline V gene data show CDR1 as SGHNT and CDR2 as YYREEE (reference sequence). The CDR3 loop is CASSPRSGGALETQYF. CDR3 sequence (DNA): TGTGCCAGCAGCCCTCGAAGCGGGGGGGCCCTAGAGACCCAGTACTTC.

Written as DNA, the CDR3 is TGTGCCAGCAGCCAAGGGATGGCAGGGGGGTTGATTGAGACCCAGTACTTC. Amino acids: CASSQGMAGGLIETQYF. The V and J genes are TRBV3-1 (or the pseudogene TRBV3-2) and TRBJ2-5; a possible D gene is TRBD1 (7 bases). This CDR3 contains 17 residues. V lost 1 base, J lost 5 bases, and 20 bases lay in between. Per germline, CDR1 LGHDT and CDR2 YNNKEL (reference sequence).

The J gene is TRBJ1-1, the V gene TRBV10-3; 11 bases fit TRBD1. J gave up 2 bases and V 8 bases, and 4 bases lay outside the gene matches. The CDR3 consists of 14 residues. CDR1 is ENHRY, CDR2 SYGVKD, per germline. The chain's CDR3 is CAIGTGGGNTEAFF. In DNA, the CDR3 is TGTGCCATCGGGACAGGGGGGGGCAACACTGAAGCTTTCTTT.

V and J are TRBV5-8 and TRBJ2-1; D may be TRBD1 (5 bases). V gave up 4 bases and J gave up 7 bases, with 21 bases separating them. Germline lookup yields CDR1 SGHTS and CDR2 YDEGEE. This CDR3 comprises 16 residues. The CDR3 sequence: CASSPRNRYSINEQFF. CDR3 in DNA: TGTGCCAGCAGCCCCCGGAACAGGTACTCGATTAATGAGCAGTTCTTC.

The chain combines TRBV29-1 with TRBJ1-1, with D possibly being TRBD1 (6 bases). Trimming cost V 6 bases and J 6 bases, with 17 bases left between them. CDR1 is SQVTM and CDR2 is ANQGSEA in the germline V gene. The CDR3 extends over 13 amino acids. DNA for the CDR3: TGCAGCGTACGGGGGGGCGTTTTGCCTGAAGCTTTCTTT. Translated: CSVRGGVLPEAFF. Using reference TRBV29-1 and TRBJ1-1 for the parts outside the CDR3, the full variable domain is SAVISQKPSRDICQRGTSLTIQCQVDSQVTMMFWYRQQPGQSLTLIATANQGSEATYESGFVIDKFPISRPNLTFSTLTVSNMSPEDSSIYLCSVRGGVLPEAFFGQGTRLTVV.

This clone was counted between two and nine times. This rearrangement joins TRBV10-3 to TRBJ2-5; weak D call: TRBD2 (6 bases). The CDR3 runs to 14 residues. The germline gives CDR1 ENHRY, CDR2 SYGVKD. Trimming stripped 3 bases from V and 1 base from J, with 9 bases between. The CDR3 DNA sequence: TGTGCCATCAGTGATCCGGGGGTCCAAGAGACCCAGTACTTC. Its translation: CAISDPGVQETQYF.

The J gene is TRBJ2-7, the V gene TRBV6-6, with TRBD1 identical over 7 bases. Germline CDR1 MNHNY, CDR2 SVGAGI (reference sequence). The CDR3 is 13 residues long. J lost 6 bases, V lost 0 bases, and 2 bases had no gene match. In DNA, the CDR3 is TGTGCCAGCAGTTACTCGCGACAGGGCGAGCAGTACTTC. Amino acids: CASSYSRQGEQYF.

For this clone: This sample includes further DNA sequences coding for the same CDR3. The CDR3 nucleotides are TGTGCCAGCAGCCAAGATCGGTATAGCTACGAGCAGTACTTC. This codes for CASSQDRYSYEQYF. The chain couples TRBV3-1 (or the pseudogene TRBV3-2) to TRBJ2-7; D ambiguous. The V and J ends lost 0 bases and 3 bases respectively, with 9 bases between them. The CDR3 contains 14 residues. The V gene's germline CDR1 is LGHDT and CDR2 YNNKEL (reference sequence).